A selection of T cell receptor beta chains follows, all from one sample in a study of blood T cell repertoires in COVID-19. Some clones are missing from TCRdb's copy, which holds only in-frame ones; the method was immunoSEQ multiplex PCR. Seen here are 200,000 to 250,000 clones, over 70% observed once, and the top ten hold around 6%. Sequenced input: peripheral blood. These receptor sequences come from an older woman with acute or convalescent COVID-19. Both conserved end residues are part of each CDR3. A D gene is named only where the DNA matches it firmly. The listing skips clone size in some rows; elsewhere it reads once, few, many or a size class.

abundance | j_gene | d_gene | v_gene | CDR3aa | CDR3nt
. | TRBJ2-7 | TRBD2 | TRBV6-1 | CASSEAGGFYEQYF | TGTGCCAGCAGTGAAGCGGGAGGGTTCTACGAGCAGTACTTC
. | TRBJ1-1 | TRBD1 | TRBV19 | CASSQGANTEAFF | TGTGCCAGTAGTCAGGGGGCGAACACTGAAGCTTTCTTT
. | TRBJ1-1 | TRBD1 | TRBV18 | CASSTTGLTEAFF | TGTGCCAGCTCAACGACAGGGCTCACTGAAGCTTTCTTT
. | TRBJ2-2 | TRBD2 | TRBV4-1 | CASSPEGGRASGELFF | TGCGCCAGCAGCCCGGAGGGCGGGAGGGCCTCCGGGGAGCTGTTTTTT
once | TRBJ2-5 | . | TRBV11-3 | CASSLGTGSQETQYF | TGTGCCAGCAGCTTAGGCACCGGGAGTCAAGAGACCCAGTACTTC
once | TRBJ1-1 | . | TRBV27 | CASSLSQNKNTEAFF | TGTGCCAGCAGTTTATCCCAGAATAAAAACACTGAAGCTTTCTTT
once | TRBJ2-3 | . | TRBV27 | CASRGGPSTDTQYF | TGTGCCAGCAGAGGGGGACCCAGCACAGATACGCAGTATTTT
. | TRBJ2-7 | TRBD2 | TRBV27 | CASSLWAGGGPYEQYF | TGTGCCAGCAGTTTATGGGCGGGGGGGGGACCCTACGAGCAGTACTTC
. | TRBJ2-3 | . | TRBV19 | CASSTGIDTQYF | TGTGCCAGTAGTACAGGGATAGATACGCAGTATTTT
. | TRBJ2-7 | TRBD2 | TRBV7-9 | CASSMGLSYEQYF | TGTGCCAGCAGCATGGGACTATCCTACGAGCAGTACTTC
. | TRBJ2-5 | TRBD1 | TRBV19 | CASSATTANRGVGETQYF | TGTGCCAGTAGTGCAACCACCGCCAACAGGGGGGTCGGGGAGACCCAGTACTTC
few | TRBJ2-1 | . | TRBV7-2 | CASTSRGSSYNEQFF | TGTGCCAGCACCTCAAGAGGGAGCTCCTACAATGAGCAGTTCTTC
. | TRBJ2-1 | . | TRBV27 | CASSSSRLHEQFF | TGTGCCAGCAGTTCGTCAAGACTGCATGAGCAGTTCTTC
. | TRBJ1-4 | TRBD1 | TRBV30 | CAWSRGTGENEKLFF | TGTGCCTGGAGCCGCGGGACAGGAGAAAATGAAAAACTGTTTTTT
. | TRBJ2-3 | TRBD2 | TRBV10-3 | CAISPSGTITDTQYF | TGTGCCATCAGCCCTAGCGGGACCATCACAGATACGCAGTATTTT
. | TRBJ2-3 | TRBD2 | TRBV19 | CASSIDMLAGGTDTQYF | TGTGCCAGTAGTATAGATATGCTAGCGGGGGGCACAGATACGCAGTATTTT
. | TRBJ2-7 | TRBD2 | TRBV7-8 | CASTVTAAGGSYEQYF | TGTGCCAGCACCGTAACCGCGGCGGGAGGGTCCTACGAGCAGTACTTC